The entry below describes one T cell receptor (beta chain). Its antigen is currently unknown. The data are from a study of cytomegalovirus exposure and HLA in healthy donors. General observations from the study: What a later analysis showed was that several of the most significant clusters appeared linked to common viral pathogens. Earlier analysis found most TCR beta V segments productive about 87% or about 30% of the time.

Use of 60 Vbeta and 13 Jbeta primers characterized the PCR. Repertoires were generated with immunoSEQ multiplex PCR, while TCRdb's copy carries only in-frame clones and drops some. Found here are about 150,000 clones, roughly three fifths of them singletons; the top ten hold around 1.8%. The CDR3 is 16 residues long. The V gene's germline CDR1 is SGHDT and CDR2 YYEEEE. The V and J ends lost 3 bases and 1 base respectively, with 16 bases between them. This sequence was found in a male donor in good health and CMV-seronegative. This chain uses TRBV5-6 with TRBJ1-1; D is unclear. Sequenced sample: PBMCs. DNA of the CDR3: TGTGCCAGCAGCTCGACACCCGGCTCTAAGAACACTGAAGCTTTCTTT. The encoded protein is CASSSTPGSKNTEAFF.